A selection of T cell receptor beta chains follows, all from one sample in a study of blood T cell repertoires in COVID-19. Method: immunoSEQ multiplex PCR; TCRdb's copy keeps in-frame clones and lacks some. The table records tens of thousands of clones, about 87% of them present only once. The sequencing input was peripheral blood. The receptors derive from a man of 80 years or more with acute or convalescent COVID-19. Each CDR3 is given with its conserved first and last residue. Each record gives: J gene, D gene, V gene, CDR3 protein, CDR3 DNA. A D gene is named only where the DNA matches it firmly.

j_call: TRBJ1-1; d_call: TRBD1; v_call: TRBV12-3/TRBV12-4; cdr3_aa: CASSFGQVTEAFF; cdr3_nt: TGTGCCAGCAGTTTCGGACAGGTTACTGAAGCTTTCTTT
j_call: TRBJ1-1; d_call: NA; v_call: TRBV6-2/TRBV6-3; cdr3_aa: CASSYRGGYVNTEAFF; cdr3_nt: TGTGCCAGCAGTTACCGAGGGGGTTACGTGAACACTGAAGCTTTCTTT
j_call: TRBJ1-4; d_call: NA; v_call: TRBV7-2; cdr3_aa: CASSSATNEKLFF; cdr3_nt: TGTGCCAGCAGCTCTGCAACTAATGAAAAACTGTTTTTT
j_call: TRBJ2-1; d_call: TRBD1; v_call: TRBV29-1; cdr3_aa: CSVEGDRGIYNEQFF; cdr3_nt: TGCAGCGTTGAAGGGGACAGGGGGATCTACAATGAGCAGTTCTTC
j_call: TRBJ1-6; d_call: TRBD1; v_call: TRBV5-1; cdr3_aa: CASSFGTGGGSPLHF; cdr3_nt: TGCGCCAGCAGCTTCGGGACAGGGGGCGGGTCACCCCTCCACTTT
j_call: TRBJ1-1; d_call: NA; v_call: TRBV7-2; cdr3_aa: CASSRRSANTEAFF; cdr3_nt: TGTGCCAGCAGCAGAAGAAGCGCGAACACTGAAGCTTTCTTT
j_call: TRBJ1-5; d_call: NA; v_call: TRBV5-1; cdr3_aa: CASSPSGGNNQPQHF; cdr3_nt: TGCGCCAGCAGCCCGTCGGGGGGAAACAATCAGCCCCAGCATTTT
j_call: TRBJ2-5; d_call: NA; v_call: TRBV2; cdr3_aa: CASSVSETQYF; cdr3_nt: TGTGCCAGCAGTGTATCAGAGACCCAGTACTTC
j_call: TRBJ1-2; d_call: NA; v_call: TRBV4-1; cdr3_aa: CASSQGRGAAYGYTF; cdr3_nt: TGCGCCAGCAGCCAAGGTCGCGGGGCAGCCTATGGCTACACCTTC
j_call: TRBJ1-2; d_call: NA; v_call: TRBV27; cdr3_aa: CASSFRAGYGYTF; cdr3_nt: TGTGCCAGCAGTTTCAGGGCAGGCTATGGCTACACCTTC
j_call: TRBJ1-1; d_call: TRBD1; v_call: TRBV11-2; cdr3_aa: CASSPRQGGAFF; cdr3_nt: TGTGCCAGCAGCCCTAGACAGGGAGGAGCTTTCTTT
j_call: TRBJ2-7; d_call: NA; v_call: TRBV7-8; cdr3_aa: CASSLQSGGHEQYF; cdr3_nt: TGTGCCAGCAGCTTACAATCGGGGGGCCACGAGCAGTACTTC
j_call: TRBJ2-3; d_call: TRBD2; v_call: TRBV5-8; cdr3_aa: CASSGGLARSTDTQYF; cdr3_nt: TGTGCCAGCAGCGGAGGACTAGCGAGAAGCACAGATACGCAGTATTTT
j_call: TRBJ2-7; d_call: TRBD2; v_call: TRBV3-1/TRBV3-2; cdr3_aa: CASSQVAGETYEQYF; cdr3_nt: TGTGCCAGCAGCCAAGTAGCGGGGGAGACCTACGAGCAGTACTTC
j_call: TRBJ1-4; d_call: TRBD1; v_call: TRBV28; cdr3_aa: CASSLGGQGNEKLFF; cdr3_nt: TGTGCCAGCAGTTTAGGGGGACAGGGGAATGAAAAACTGTTTTTT
j_call: TRBJ1-4; d_call: NA; v_call: TRBV2; cdr3_aa: CASSADRTTNEKLFF; cdr3_nt: TGTGCCAGCAGTGCGGACAGAACAACTAATGAAAAACTGTTTTTT
j_call: TRBJ1-5; d_call: TRBD1; v_call: TRBV19; cdr3_aa: CASSIPIGGRANQPQHF; cdr3_nt: TGTGCCAGTAGTATTCCAATAGGGGGCAGGGCCAATCAGCCCCAGCATTTT
j_call: TRBJ1-4; d_call: TRBD1; v_call: TRBV7-9; cdr3_aa: CASSLAQGANEKLFF; cdr3_nt: TGTGCCAGCAGCTTAGCGCAGGGGGCCAATGAAAAACTGTTTTTT
j_call: TRBJ2-2; d_call: TRBD1; v_call: TRBV7-7; cdr3_aa: CASSLGQHPTGELFF; cdr3_nt: TGTGCCAGCAGCTTGGGACAGCACCCGACCGGGGAGCTGTTTTTT
j_call: TRBJ2-5; d_call: TRBD2; v_call: TRBV7-3; cdr3_aa: CASSPNSGGRETQYF; cdr3_nt: TGTGCCAGCAGCCCCAATAGCGGGGGGAGGGAGACCCAGTACTTC
j_call: TRBJ2-5; d_call: NA; v_call: TRBV15; cdr3_aa: CATSRDGAGVQETQYF; cdr3_nt: TGTGCCACCAGCAGAGATGGGGCAGGGGTTCAAGAGACCCAGTACTTC
j_call: TRBJ2-7; d_call: NA; v_call: TRBV7-6; cdr3_aa: CASSLGQEAYEQYF; cdr3_nt: TGTGCCAGCAGCTTAGGTCAGGAAGCCTACGAGCAGTACTTC
j_call: TRBJ2-2; d_call: NA; v_call: TRBV28; cdr3_aa: CASQEGNTGELFF; cdr3_nt: TGTGCCAGCCAGGAGGGAAACACCGGGGAGCTGTTTTTT
j_call: TRBJ1-2; d_call: TRBD1; v_call: TRBV7-2; cdr3_aa: CASSFGTGVGYTF; cdr3_nt: TGTGCCAGCAGCTTCGGGACAGGGGTCGGCTACACCTTC
j_call: TRBJ2-2; d_call: TRBD2; v_call: TRBV12-5; cdr3_aa: CASGLAVAGNTGELFF; cdr3_nt: TGTGCTAGTGGTTTGGCGGTAGCGGGGAACACCGGGGAGCTGTTTTTT
j_call: TRBJ1-2; d_call: TRBD1; v_call: TRBV12-3/TRBV12-4; cdr3_aa: CASSRQGYYGYTF; cdr3_nt: TGTGCCAGCAGCCGACAGGGCTACTATGGCTACACCTTC
j_call: TRBJ1-2; d_call: NA; v_call: TRBV19; cdr3_aa: CASRTTGFTNYGYTF; cdr3_nt: TGTGCCAGTAGGACGACAGGTTTTACTAACTATGGCTACACCTTC
j_call: TRBJ1-3; d_call: TRBD1; v_call: TRBV13; cdr3_aa: CASSLGDRGNTIYF; cdr3_nt: TGTGCCAGCAGCTTAGGGGACAGGGGAAACACCATATATTTT
j_call: TRBJ2-1; d_call: TRBD1; v_call: TRBV5-1; cdr3_aa: CASSTGDRDNIYNEQFF; cdr3_nt: TGCGCCAGCAGCACCGGAGACAGGGACAACATATACAATGAGCAGTTCTTC
j_call: TRBJ2-5; d_call: NA; v_call: TRBV13; cdr3_aa: CASRLNRVGTQYF; cdr3_nt: TGTGCCAGCAGACTTAACAGGGTGGGGACCCAGTACTTC
j_call: TRBJ1-1; d_call: NA; v_call: TRBV5-1; cdr3_aa: CASSSPGTEAFF; cdr3_nt: TGCGCCAGCAGCTCCCCAGGCACTGAAGCTTTCTTT
j_call: TRBJ2-2; d_call: NA; v_call: TRBV28; cdr3_aa: CASSEAGGRTGELFF; cdr3_nt: TGTGCCAGCTCCGAGGCCGGGGGAAGAACCGGGGAGCTGTTTTTT
j_call: TRBJ1-2; d_call: NA; v_call: TRBV27; cdr3_aa: CASSLQGFDGYTF; cdr3_nt: TGTGCCAGCAGTTTACAGGGTTTCGATGGCTACACCTTC
j_call: TRBJ2-1; d_call: TRBD1; v_call: TRBV7-6; cdr3_aa: CASSPGTGAPDEQFF; cdr3_nt: TGTGCCAGCAGCCCTGGGACAGGGGCGCCCGATGAGCAGTTCTTC
j_call: TRBJ1-4; d_call: TRBD1; v_call: TRBV7-9; cdr3_aa: CASSPGGNTNEKLFF; cdr3_nt: TGTGCCAGCAGCCCAGGGGGGAACACTAATGAAAAACTGTTTTTT
j_call: TRBJ2-1; d_call: TRBD1; v_call: TRBV10-3; cdr3_aa: CATRTGTGGWNEQFF; cdr3_nt: TGTGCCACTAGAACCGGGACAGGGGGCTGGAATGAGCAGTTCTTC
j_call: TRBJ1-2; d_call: NA; v_call: TRBV10-2; cdr3_aa: CASSGTNYGYTF; cdr3_nt: TGCGCCAGCTCGGGAACAAACTATGGCTACACCTTC
j_call: TRBJ2-6; d_call: NA; v_call: TRBV5-6; cdr3_aa: CASSLSGANVLTF; cdr3_nt: TGTGCCAGCAGCCTCTCTGGGGCCAACGTCCTGACTTTC
j_call: TRBJ1-1; d_call: NA; v_call: TRBV11-2; cdr3_aa: CASSLEQGTEAFF; cdr3_nt: TGTGCCAGCAGCTTAGAGCAGGGGACTGAAGCTTTCTTT
j_call: TRBJ1-5; d_call: NA; v_call: TRBV7-2; cdr3_aa: CASSKDSLRNQPQHF; cdr3_nt: TGTGCCAGCAGCAAGGACAGCCTGAGGAATCAGCCCCAGCATTTT
j_call: TRBJ1-2; d_call: NA; v_call: TRBV7-2; cdr3_aa: CASSLIATATSGYTF; cdr3_nt: TGTGCCAGCAGCTTAATCGCTACAGCCACTTCTGGCTACACCTTC
j_call: TRBJ2-5; d_call: NA; v_call: TRBV6-6; cdr3_aa: CASSERPEETQYF; cdr3_nt: TGTGCCAGCAGCGAGAGGCCAGAAGAGACCCAGTACTTC
j_call: TRBJ1-6; d_call: TRBD1; v_call: TRBV27; cdr3_aa: CASSLQGGSVYSPLHF; cdr3_nt: TGTGCCAGCAGTTTACAGGGGGGCAGCGTTTATTCACCCCTCCACTTT